This T cell receptor beta chain was profiled in a study of PD-1 blockade in classical Hodgkin lymphoma. Study conclusions and caveats: Similar baseline diversity was found in complete responders and newly diagnosed patients. Reports described newly diagnosed patients as having lower baseline TCR diversity than healthy donors. By C4D1, diversity of CD4+ TCRs had risen significantly, whereas that of CD8+ TCRs had not.

V was trimmed by 7 bases and J by 10 bases, leaving 16 bases between them. The CDR3 sequence is 12 residues long. Autologous stem cell transplantation was followed by relapse in every patient, and brentuximab vedotin exposure varied. Profiled with immunoSEQ multiplex PCR; TCRdb holds only in-frame clones, not every one. The repertoire holds more than 25,000 clones, just over 70% seen once, with 3.5% to 4% in the top ten. Notes on this clone: What it binds is unknown.

This clonotype originated in a human donor with classical Hodgkin lymphoma. This chain connects TRBV5-3 to TRBJ2-3, with D possibly being TRBD1 or TRBD2 (6 bases each). TRBV5-3 is annotated as an ORF whose role is uncertain. Sample: peripheral blood mononuclear cells (PBMCs), taken before the second cycle of nivolumab. The CDR3 here is CARHPGDLAQYF. The CDR3 coding sequence is TGTGCCAGACACCCAGGGGACTTGGCGCAGTATTTT.